The 4 T cell receptor beta chains below come from one sample, sequenced in a study of regulatory T cells in long-lasting Graves disease. The time point was: newly diagnosed GD, antithyroid drugs for less than 3 months. Making the TCR library involved RNA that had been extracted from PBMCs. Arm-PCR of CDR3 regions and iRepertoire HTBI primers were used to build TCR beta libraries. TCRdb independently ran MiXCR on the multiplex PCR reads; one entry per CDR3 protein. The data hold fewer than 500,000 distinct CDR3 sequences, with about 17% observed a single time. These same records also appear under a second study, on T cells in Graves' hyperthyroidism and ophthalmopathy.

The sequenced sample was peripheral blood mononuclear cells (PBMCs), obtained at new diagnosis, from a patient treated with antithyroid drugs. These receptors all come from a man aged 40-50 years with Graves disease.

The genes are TRBV7-6 and TRBJ2-7; D possibly corresponds to TRBD1 (6 bases). The CDR3 length is 14 residues. V was cut by 5 bases and J by 3 bases, with 14 bases left in between. Germline CDR1 is SGHVS and CDR2 is FNYEAQ. CDR3 nucleotide sequence: TGTGCCAGCAGCCCGCTGGACAGACTCTACGAGCAGTACTTC. It is translated as CASSPLDRLYEQYF.

This clonotype was observed once. The CDR3 here is CASSYSSLAGNTGELFF. DNA of the CDR3: TGTGCCAGCAGTTACTCGAGTCTAGCGGGTAACACCGGGGAGCTGTTTTTT. The rearrangement joins TRBV6-2 or TRBV6-3 to TRBJ2-2, with 8 positions matching TRBD2. Germline values: CDR1 MNHEY, CDR2 SVGEGT. The J segment lost 2 bases and the V segment lost 0 bases, leaving 5 bases of the junction unmatched. The CDR3 length is 17 residues.

This clonotype was counted at least ten times. The chain joins TRBV27 to TRBJ2-6; D is ambiguous. Trimming cost V 5 bases and J 3 bases, with 17 bases left between them. The germline gives CDR1 MNHEY, CDR2 SMNVEV (reference sequence). There are 17 residues in the CDR3. The CDR3 bases are TGTGCCAGCAGTCTTCGTAAAGACATGCGTGGGGCCAACGTCCTGACTTTC. It encodes CASSLRKDMRGANVLTF.

This clonotype was detected a few times. The V gene is TRBV27, the J gene TRBJ2-2; D might be TRBD2 (6 bases). The CDR3 runs to 14 residues. Looked up from germline, CDR1 is MNHEY and CDR2 is SMNVEV (reference sequence). Trimming cost V 10 bases and J 6 bases, with 18 bases left between them. The CDR3 bases are TGTGCCACGAGGGTGGGGGGTTGGGCCGGGGAGCTGTTTTTT. It is translated as CATRVGGWAGELFF.